These 21 T cell receptor beta chains came from one sample sequenced in a study of PD-1 blockade in classical Hodgkin lymphoma. Each patient's relapse followed autologous stem cell transplantation, and brentuximab vedotin exposure varied. Clones were read by immunoSEQ multiplex PCR, and TCRdb kept only the in-frame ones, dropping some. The sample gives under 30,000 clones, 71% of which show up once; more than 3% is in the top ten. The input for sequencing was peripheral blood mononuclear cells (PBMCs), taken before the second cycle of nivolumab. The receptors were gathered from a human donor with classical Hodgkin lymphoma.

The chain recombines TRBV5-6 with TRBJ2-2; D is uncertain. The germline V gene encodes CDR1 SGHDT and CDR2 YYEEEE. The CDR3 length is 13 residues. Trimming cost V 3 bases and J 6 bases, with 9 bases left between them. The CDR3 sequence: CASSSSGPGELFF. The CDR3 DNA reads as TGTGCCAGCAGCTCTTCGGGCCCCGGGGAGCTGTTTTTT.

By share, this clone counts as medium-sized. The chain links TRBV27 to TRBJ2-7, with D maybe TRBD1 (6 bases). The CDR3 length is 14 residues. Trimming removed 3 bases at V and 6 bases at J, with 15 bases between. Per germline, CDR1 MNHEY and CDR2 SMNVEV (reference sequence). The CDR3 DNA sequence: TGTGCCAGCAGTTTGGGGACATATAGGGGCGAGCAGTACTTC. It codes for CASSLGTYRGEQYF.

This clone was seen just once. CDR3 DNA sequence: TGTGCCAGCAGCTTTTCGGACAGTCGGGATCAGCCCCAGCATTTT. Amino acid sequence: CASSFSDSRDQPQHF. The chain recombines TRBV7-8 with TRBJ1-5; maybe TRBD1 (6 bases). The CDR3 runs 15 residues. The germline CDR1 and CDR2 sequences are SGHVS and FQNEAQ. Trimming left V 3 bases short and J 5 bases short, with 14 bases between. Complete variable domain (other parts from reference TRBV7-8 and TRBJ1-5): GAGVSQSPRYKVAKRGQDVALRCDPISGHVSLFWYQQALGQGPEFLTYFQNEAQLDKSGLPSDRFFAERPEGSVSTLKIQRTQQEDSAVYLCASSFSDSRDQPQHFGDGTRLSIL.

The table lists this clone with a count of one. The rearrangement links TRBV7-2 to TRBJ2-3; the D is unclear. CDR3 length: 15 amino acids. Germline V CDR1 and CDR2: SGHTA, FQGNSA. V lost 1 base and J lost 2, with 10 bases in between. CDR3 region: CASSLGTHPTDTQYF. CDR3 in DNA: TGTGCCAGCAGCTTAGGTACCCATCCCACAGATACGCAGTATTTT. Drawing the rest from reference TRBV7-2 and TRBJ2-3, the complete variable domain is GAGVSQSPSNKVTEKGKDVELRCDPISGHTALYWYRQSLGQGLEFLIYFQGNSAPDKSGLPSDRFSAERTGGSVSTLTIQRTQQEDSAVYLCASSLGTHPTDTQYFGPGTRLTVL.

The V and J genes are TRBV7-2 and TRBJ1-5; tentatively, D is TRBD1 (5 bases). Germline CDR1 is SGHTA and CDR2 is FQGNSA. Trimming pared 1 base from V and 4 bases from J, leaving 11 bases between. This CDR3 is built from 15 residues. CDR3 bases: TGTGCCAGCAGCTTAGGGGGGGGTGGGAATCAGCCCCAGCATTTT. Protein sequence: CASSLGGGGNQPQHF.

The rearrangement links TRBV5-4 to TRBJ1-1; TRBD1 agrees at 7 bases. This CDR3 has 15 amino acids. V lost 6 bases and J lost 0; bases outside the gene matches: 8. CDR1 is SGHNT and CDR2 is YYREEE in the germline V gene (reference sequence). Here the CDR3 reads CASTPPGQMNTEAFF. The CDR3 DNA reads TGTGCCAGCACCCCCCCGGGACAGATGAACACTGAAGCTTTCTTT.

The rearrangement links TRBV27 to TRBJ2-1, with 8 bases matching TRBD1. The junction had 15 bases not matched to a gene; V was cut back by 7 bases and J by 10 bases. The germline V gene has CDR1 MNHEY and CDR2 SMNVEV (reference sequence). The CDR3 runs to 15 residues. CDR3 in amino acids: CASMGRTGLSREQFF. The CDR3 nucleotides read TGTGCCAGCATGGGGCGGACAGGGCTCTCTAGGGAGCAGTTCTTC.

CDR3 sequence (DNA): TGTGCCAGCAGTGGGCCGGGACTAGCGGGGGGGCCGTCTAAGTATTTT. It codes for CASSGPGLAGGPSKYF. This chain uses TRBV28 with TRBJ2-3; the match to TRBD2 covers 16 bases. The junction had 12 bases not matched to a gene; V was cut back by 5 bases and J by 13 bases. Germline-derived CDR1 and CDR2 are MDHEN and SYDVKM. The CDR3 covers 16 residues.

In this sample, this clone turned up a few times. The chain links TRBV7-9 to TRBJ1-1, with TRBD1 as a possible D gene (5 bases). The CDR3 loop spans 13 amino acids. V was cut by 3 bases and J by 10 bases, with 15 bases left in between. CDR1 and CDR2 from the germline V gene are SEHNR and FQNEAQ (reference sequence). The CDR3 bases are TGTGCCAGCAGCTTCGGGGGTGGAGAGGTAGCTTTCTTT. Amino acids: CASSFGGGEVAFF.

In this sample, this clone is medium-sized. The rearrangement links TRBV5-6 to TRBJ2-1, with D perhaps TRBD1 (6 bases). This CDR3 is 13 amino acids long. Germline loops: CDR1 SGHDT, CDR2 YYEEEE. The V and J ends lost 2 bases and 8 bases respectively, with 11 bases between them. CDR3 residues: CASSLPGDYEQFF. CDR3 sequence (DNA): TGTGCCAGCAGCTTACCAGGGGATTATGAGCAGTTCTTC.

The chain employs TRBV5-1 and TRBJ2-2; D not resolved. Germline CDR1 reads SGHRS; CDR2 reads YFSETQ. The CDR3 length is 14 residues. Between the trimmed V and J ends, which lost 0 bases and 2 bases, there was a span of 5 bases. DNA for the CDR3: TGCGCCAGCAGCTTGGACAGTAACACCGGGGAGCTGTTTTTT. This gives the protein CASSLDSNTGELFF.

This chain connects TRBV6-6 to TRBJ1-6; the D gene is possibly TRBD1 (5 bases). The germline V gene has CDR1 MNHNY and CDR2 SVGAGI (reference sequence). CDR3 size: 14 residues. V was pared by 2 bases and J by 6 bases, with 8 bases between. The CDR3 DNA follows: TGTGCCAGCAGTTACACAGGTTCTAATTCACCCCTCCACTTT. This sequence encodes CASSYTGSNSPLHF.

The chain recombines TRBV25-1 with TRBJ2-7; 7 positions agree with TRBD1. CDR1 and CDR2 from the germline V gene are MGHDK and SYGVNS. CDR3 length: 15 amino acids. Trimming at V came to 2 bases and at J to 2 bases, leaving 6 bases not matched to a gene. The CDR3 spells CASSEQGDQTYEQYF. The CDR3 nucleotides are TGTGCCAGCAGTGAACAGGGGGACCAAACCTACGAGCAGTACTTC.

The chain employs TRBV2 and TRBJ2-1; D is ambiguous. Germline lookup yields CDR1 SNHLY and CDR2 FYNNEI. The CDR3 length is 13 residues. The V and J ends lost 2 bases and 10 bases respectively, with 12 bases between them. The CDR3, as DNA: TGTGCCAGCAGTGAATGGCTAGTTCGGGAGCAGTTCTTC. Its protein product is CASSEWLVREQFF.

Worth noting for this clone: As the CDR3 is not closed by the conserved phenylalanine or tryptophan, this likely results from a read error. The V call is TRBV6-1, the J call TRBJ2-7; D is unresolved. Germline CDR1 reads MNHNS; CDR2 reads SASEGT. The CDR3 spans 12 residues. The V gene lost 2 bases and the J gene lost 1 base, with 3 bases spanning the gap. CDR3 DNA: TGTGCCAGCAGTGAATCGTCCTACGAGCAGTACCTC. Translation gives CASSESSYEQYL.

This chain uses TRBV4-3 with TRBJ2-3; unclear D gene. V was cut by 3 bases and J by 6 bases, with 19 bases left in between. Germline values: CDR1 LGHNA, CDR2 YSLEER. This CDR3 spans 16 amino acids. CDR3 sequence: CASSQYRDPPHDTQYF. The CDR3 DNA is TGCGCCAGCAGCCAGTATCGAGACCCCCCACACGATACGCAGTATTTT.

The rearrangement links TRBV15 to TRBJ1-1; no clear D gene. The germline CDR1 and CDR2 sequences are LNHNV and YYDKDF (reference sequence). The CDR3 runs to 17 residues. Trimming pared 4 bases from V and 3 bases from J, leaving 21 bases between. The CDR3 region has the DNA TGTGCCACCAGCACCCCTGGGAGGGAGAGAAGGGACACTGAAGCTTTCTTT. This gives the protein CATSTPGRERRDTEAFF. The complete variable domain, with remaining parts taken from reference TRBV15 and TRBJ1-1, reads DAMVIQNPRYQVTQFGKPVTLSCSQTLNHNVMYWYQQKSSQAPKLLFHYYDKDFNNEADTPDNFQSRRPNTSFCFLDIRSPGLGDTAMYLCATSTPGRERRDTEAFFGQGTRLTVV.

The chain employs TRBV2 and TRBJ2-7; possible D gene TRBD1, 6 bases. V was pared by 3 bases and J by 6 bases, with 12 bases between. The CDR3 contains 13 residues. Germline V CDR1 and CDR2: SNHLY, FYNNEI. CDR3 loop: CASSERTAGEQYF. In nucleotides, the CDR3 is TGTGCCAGCAGTGAGCGGACAGCAGGCGAGCAGTACTTC.

This clone has more than one count but fewer than ten. The rearrangement links TRBV2 to TRBJ2-3; D is uncertain. Deletions cut 0 bases from V and 4 bases from J, with 11 bases between. The length of the CDR3 is 15 residues. The germline CDR1 and CDR2 sequences are SNHLY and FYNNEI. The CDR3 coding sequence is TGTGCCAGCAGTGAAGCTGTCTGGACGGCAGATACGCAGTATTTT. This translates into CASSEAVWTADTQYF. Combining the CDR3 with reference TRBV2 and TRBJ2-3 gives the whole variable domain EPEVTQTPSHQVTQMGQEVILRCVPISNHLYFYWYRQILGQKVEFLVSFYNNEISEKSEIFDDQFSVERPDGSNFTLKIRSTKLEDSAMYFCASSEAVWTADTQYFGPGTRLTVL.

The rearrangement joins TRBV27 to TRBJ2-4; possible D gene TRBD2, 5 bases. Germline assignment: CDR1 MNHEY and CDR2 SMNVEV (reference sequence). V was pared by 3 bases and J by 2 bases, with 20 bases between. This CDR3 is built from 18 residues. CDR3 loop: CASSFSVATGYPKNIQYF. The CDR3, as DNA: TGTGCCAGCAGTTTTAGTGTCGCTACGGGGTATCCCAAAAACATTCAGTACTTC.

The V and J genes are TRBV7-9 and TRBJ1-1; D is unresolved. V was cut by 5 bases and J by 10 bases, with 14 bases left in between. The germline V gene has CDR1 SEHNR and CDR2 FQNEAQ (reference sequence). The CDR3 runs 12 residues. The CDR3 nucleotides read TGTGCCAGCAGCGTTTCTTATCGTCTAGCTTTCTTT. Encoded protein: CASSVSYRLAFF.